The 3 T cell receptor beta chains below come from one sample, sequenced in a study of blood T cell repertoires in COVID-19. TCRdb's table, derived via immunoSEQ multiplex PCR, lists solely in-frame clones and lacks some. The sample lists a few hundred thousand clones, about 82% occurring once. Sequencing used peripheral blood. All receptors come from a man between 50 and 59 years old with active or convalescent COVID-19.

J is TRBJ2-7 and V is TRBV7-9; 8 nucleotides match TRBD1. The germline V gene encodes CDR1 SEHNR and CDR2 FQNEAQ (reference sequence). The V segment lost 5 bases and the J segment 3 bases; nucleotides outside the gene matches: 12. The CDR3 extends over 16 amino acids. CDR3 sequence (DNA): TGTGCCAGCAGCCCAGTCGGACAGGGCTCTTACTACGAGCAGTACTTC. It encodes CASSPVGQGSYYEQYF.

This clone was counted a single time. Other nucleotide sequences from this sample produce the same CDR3. The chain combines TRBV5-1 with TRBJ2-1; 7 bases are shared with TRBD2. V was pared by 1 base and J by 4 bases, with 5 bases of the junction left unmatched. Germline V gene lookup returns CDR1 SGHRS and CDR2 YFSETQ. The CDR3 contains 15 residues. The CDR3 DNA sequence: TGCGCCAGCAGCTTGTCGGCTAGCGGTTACAATGAGCAGTTCTTC. This translates into CASSLSASGYNEQFF.

V gene TRBV5-1 combines with J gene TRBJ2-2, with D possibly being TRBD1 (6 bases). Trimming took off 1 base at V and 4 bases at J, with 11 bases between the two ends. The CDR3 spans 15 residues. In germline, CDR1 is SGHRS, CDR2 YFSETQ. The CDR3 DNA follows: TGCGCCAGCAGCTTGCTCACAGGGAGCACCGGGGAGCTGTTTTTT. Translating it yields CASSLLTGSTGELFF.